The 28 T cell receptor beta chains below were found in one sample sequenced in a study of blood T cell repertoires in COVID-19. This table comes from immunoSEQ multiplex PCR, and its TCRdb copy is limited to in-frame clones, with some not included. The sample lists 260,000 or so clones, roughly 85% seen once, with around 2.5% in the top ten. The sequencing sample was made of PBMCs or T cells enriched from blood (not recorded which). The source of these receptors is a woman aged 45-60 years who had recovered from COVID-19.

The chain links TRBV28 to TRBJ2-7, with a tentative D call TRBD2 (6 bases). The V gene lost 3 bases and the J gene lost 1 base, with 16 bases spanning the gap. The CDR3 loop spans 16 amino acids. Germline lookup yields CDR1 MDHEN and CDR2 SYDVKM. Here the CDR3 reads CASSFRGGGLSYEQYF. CDR3 DNA: TGTGCCAGCAGTTTCCGGGGTGGGGGACTTTCCTACGAGCAGTACTTC.

The chain uses TRBV9 and TRBJ2-1; D is uncertain. CDR3 size: 16 residues. Trimming stripped 5 bases from V and 0 bases from J, with 15 bases between. Germline CDR1 SGDLS, CDR2 YYNGEE. This chain's CDR3 is CASSPIIVSSYNEQFF. In DNA form, the CDR3 reads TGTGCCAGCAGTCCCATAATAGTGTCCTCCTACAATGAGCAGTTCTTC.

Concerning this clone: At the DNA level, this CDR3 is encoded by other sequences in the same sample as well. V usage is TRBV9 and J usage is TRBJ1-1; tentative D call: TRBD1 (5 bases). Germline lookup yields CDR1 SGDLS and CDR2 YYNGEE. V was pared by 0 bases and J by 1 base, with 10 bases between. There are 15 residues in the CDR3. The CDR3 bases are TGTGCCAGCAGCGTAGTTGGGCAGGGGAACACTGAAGCTTTCTTT. This gives the protein CASSVVGQGNTEAFF.

CDR3 protein: CASSRPGLGTYEQYF. CDR3 DNA sequence: TGTGCCAGCAGCCGACCGGGACTAGGGACCTACGAGCAGTACTTC. V gene TRBV6-2 or TRBV6-3 combines with J gene TRBJ2-7; 8 bases align to TRBD2. The CDR3 is 15 residues long. V was clipped by 6 bases and J by 2 bases; unmatched bases: 9. CDR1 and CDR2 from the germline V gene are MNHEY and SVGEGT.

Only a few counts were recorded for this clone. The chain recombines TRBV10-3 with TRBJ2-7; D is undetermined. The CDR3 consists of 13 residues. Germline V CDR1 and CDR2: ENHRY, SYGVKD. V dropped 2 bases and J dropped 6 bases, with 11 bases sitting between them. Here the CDR3 DNA reads TGTGCCATCAGTGAGGGAGTCGGTAGCGAGCAGTACTTC. Translation: CAISEGVGSEQYF.

The chain uses TRBV4-1 and TRBJ1-2; TRBD1 agrees at 11 bases. With V trimmed by 0 bases and J by 4 bases, 4 bases remained unmatched. CDR3 length: 16 amino acids. Germline loops: CDR1 MGHRA, CDR2 YSYEKL. The CDR3 coding sequence is TGCGCCAGCAGCCAAGAGGACAGGGGGCTATTCTATGGCTACACCTTC. Amino acid sequence: CASSQEDRGLFYGYTF.

V usage is TRBV19 and J usage is TRBJ2-1; TRBD1 aligns across 7 bases. The CDR3 contains 14 residues. Germline CDR1 reads LNHDA; CDR2 reads SQIVND (reference sequence). V trimming: 1 base; J trimming: 8 bases; junction bases outside the gene matches: 5. For the CDR3, the DNA is TGTGCCAGTAGTATAGGGGTAGGGGGCTATGAGCAGTTCTTC. It specifies CASSIGVGGYEQFF.

The rearrangement uses TRBV7-8 and TRBJ1-1; D gene unclear. The CDR3 has 14 amino acids. V was trimmed by 0 bases and J by 7 bases, leaving 12 bases between them. CDR1 is SGHVS, CDR2 FQNEAQ, per germline. The CDR3 sequence: CASSLARQASEAFF. The CDR3, as DNA: TGTGCCAGCAGCTTAGCCCGGCAGGCGAGTGAAGCTTTCTTT.

The chain links TRBV6-1 to TRBJ1-1; D ambiguous. V was shortened by 2 bases and J by 10 bases, with 20 bases between the two germline ends. CDR3 length: 15 residues. Germline assignment: CDR1 MNHNS and CDR2 SASEGT. The CDR3 here is CASSEPRRRSAGAFF. The CDR3 DNA reads as TGTGCCAGCAGTGAACCTCGCCGCCGGTCGGCGGGAGCTTTCTTT.

The chain recombines TRBV7-3 with TRBJ2-5; TRBD2 might be the D (6 bases). Germline V lookup: CDR1 SGHTA, CDR2 FQGTGA. The CDR3 totals 14 residues. Trimming stripped 5 bases from V and 3 bases from J, with 13 bases between. The CDR3 protein is CASSLGLQEETQYF. Written as DNA, the CDR3 is TGTGCCAGCAGCCTGGGACTTCAAGAAGAGACCCAGTACTTC.

V and J are TRBV28 and TRBJ2-7; possibly TRBD2 for D (6 bases). CDR1 and CDR2 from the germline V gene are MDHEN and SYDVKM. CDR3 length: 13 amino acids. Trimming stripped 1 base from V and 10 bases from J, with 14 bases between. CDR3 sequence: CASSLSKRGVQYF. Written as DNA, the CDR3 is TGTGCCAGCAGTTTATCGAAACGCGGGGTTCAGTACTTC.

The chain is built from TRBV29-1 and TRBJ1-1; maybe TRBD1 (5 bases). V shed 4 bases and J shed 4 bases, with 13 bases lying between them. CDR3 length: 13 amino acids. The germline gives CDR1 SQVTM, CDR2 ANQGSEA. The DNA for the CDR3 is TGCAGCGTTGCTCCAGGACACTCCACTGAAGCTTTCTTT. Residues: CSVAPGHSTEAFF.

The chain employs TRBV7-8 and TRBJ2-3; D is ambiguous. Germline loops: CDR1 SGHVS, CDR2 FQNEAQ. The CDR3 is 12 amino acids. Trimming cost V 5 bases and J 3 bases, with 6 bases left between them. The CDR3 sequence is CASSPPTDTQYF. The CDR3 DNA reads TGTGCCAGCAGCCCCCCGACAGATACGCAGTATTTT.

The chain has TRBV18 and TRBJ2-3; D is perhaps TRBD1 (5 bases). The germline CDR1 and CDR2 sequences are KGHSH and LQKENI. Trimming took 4 bases from V and 0 from J, leaving 11 bases between them. This CDR3 region has 15 residues. The CDR3 sequence is CASSLVQASTDTQYF. The CDR3 region has the DNA TGTGCCAGCTCACTAGTACAGGCTAGCACAGATACGCAGTATTTT.

The chain employs TRBV15 and TRBJ2-5; perhaps TRBD2 as D (5 bases). Germline V lookup: CDR1 LNHNV, CDR2 YYDKDF (reference sequence). The CDR3 is 15 residues long. Trimming removed 1 base at V and 2 bases at J, with 11 bases between. CDR3 loop: CATSRATAGQETQYF. Here the CDR3 DNA reads TGTGCCACCAGCAGAGCTACGGCGGGTCAAGAGACCCAGTACTTC.

The gene calls are TRBV6-5 and TRBJ2-2; TRBD2 aligns across 10 bases. The germline V gene encodes CDR1 MNHEY and CDR2 SVGAGI. This CDR3 contains 15 residues. Trimming removed 5 bases from V and 4 bases from J; junction bases left unmatched: 4. The CDR3 sequence: CASSSGRAITGELFF. The CDR3 DNA sequence: TGTGCCAGCAGTAGCGGGAGGGCCATCACCGGGGAGCTGTTTTTT.

The chain uses TRBV18 and TRBJ1-3, with a weak D call TRBD1 (6 bases). Germline values: CDR1 KGHSH, CDR2 LQKENI. V was clipped by 3 bases and J by 4 bases, with 10 bases between them. The CDR3 has 14 amino acids. CDR3 amino acids: CASSPTGTGNTIYF. CDR3 DNA sequence: TGTGCCAGCTCACCGACAGGAACAGGAAACACCATATATTTT.

The chain carries TRBV4-3 and TRBJ2-2, with TRBD1 matching over 10 bases. The ends lost 4 bases at V and 0 bases at J; junction bases unmatched: 2. This CDR3 is 16 amino acids long. Per germline, CDR1 LGHNA and CDR2 YSLEER. In DNA, the CDR3 is TGCGCCAGCAGCCGGGACAGGGGAGCGAACACCGGGGAGCTGTTTTTT. Its protein is CASSRDRGANTGELFF.

The V call is TRBV5-1, the J call TRBJ1-4, with D perhaps matching TRBD1 (5 bases). V gave up 0 bases and J gave up 8 bases, with 14 bases separating them. Germline-derived CDR1 and CDR2 are SGHRS and YFSETQ. This CDR3 is 15 amino acids long. CDR3 sequence: CASSLGRGFGEKLFF. CDR3 nucleotides: TGCGCCAGCAGCTTGGGCCGGGGGTTCGGGGAAAAACTGTTTTTT.

The chain has TRBV27 and TRBJ1-2; D may be TRBD1 (6 bases). From germline, CDR1 is MNHEY and CDR2 SMNVEV (reference sequence). V was trimmed by 5 bases and J by 4 bases, leaving 17 bases between them. This CDR3 is 15 amino acids long. The CDR3 DNA reads TGTGCCAGCAGTCTAAAATTCCGGGACACCTATGGCTACACCTTC. This codes for CASSLKFRDTYGYTF.

V usage is TRBV10-3 and J usage is TRBJ1-2, with TRBD1 matching 9 bases. V shed 3 bases and J 3 bases; nucleotides not matched to a gene: 5. Germline values: CDR1 ENHRY, CDR2 SYGVKD. The CDR3 is 15 amino acids. The CDR3 nucleotides read TGTGCCATCAGTGATTCTACAGGGGGCGACTATGGCTACACCTTC. Protein sequence: CAISDSTGGDYGYTF.

This clone showed up just a few times. This chain links TRBV10-1 with TRBJ2-7, with D perhaps TRBD2 (5 bases). V lost 3 bases and J lost 8, with 11 bases in between. Germline assignment: CDR1 WNHNN and CDR2 SYGVQD (reference sequence). CDR3 length equals 12 residues. The CDR3 is CASSEEGPKQYF. CDR3 nucleotide sequence: TGCGCCAGCAGTGAAGAGGGCCCAAAGCAGTACTTC.

For this clone: At one end the junction does not follow the germline gene, possibly because of a read error. The rearrangement uses TRBV30 and TRBJ1-2; perhaps TRBD1 as D (5 bases). The CDR3 has 14 residues. The germline gives CDR1 GTSNPN, CDR2 SVGIG (reference sequence). DNA of the CDR3: TGTGCATGGAAAGGACATTCTAACTATGGAGGCTACACCTTC. This encodes CAWKGHSNYGGYTF.

The chain recombines TRBV7-2 with TRBJ2-2; 10 nucleotides agree with TRBD1. CDR3 length: 16 residues. After removal of 4 bases from V and 4 bases from J, the junction contained 6 bases not matched to a gene. The V gene's germline CDR1 is SGHTA and CDR2 FQGNSA. This chain's CDR3 is CASSSGQGDGTGELFF. The DNA for the CDR3 is TGTGCCAGCAGCTCCGGACAGGGGGATGGCACCGGGGAGCTGTTTTTT.

This chain connects TRBV9 to TRBJ2-3; 7 positions match TRBD1. Germline trimming cut 1 base from V and 2 bases from J; bases unmatched to any gene: 4. This CDR3 is 15 amino acids long. Germline CDR1 SGDLS, CDR2 YYNGEE. DNA of the CDR3: TGTGCCAGCAGCGTATGGACAGGTCTCACAGATACGCAGTATTTT. It yields the protein CASSVWTGLTDTQYF.

The chain links TRBV2 to TRBJ2-1, with 13 bases lining up with TRBD2. After removal of 5 bases from V and 0 bases from J, the junction contained 7 bases not matched to a gene. CDR1 and CDR2 from the germline V gene are SNHLY and FYNNEI. The CDR3 covers 18 residues. Written as DNA, the CDR3 is TGTGCCAGCAGTCCCGGGACTAGCGGGGTGAGCTCCTACAATGAGCAGTTCTTC. Protein: CASSPGTSGVSSYNEQFF.

This chain joins TRBV18 and TRBJ2-1, with TRBD2 as a possible D gene (5 bases). CDR1 is KGHSH and CDR2 is LQKENI in the germline V gene. Trimming shortened V by 3 bases and J by 0 bases, and 9 bases separated the two germline ends. The CDR3 spans 15 residues. CDR3 in DNA: TGTGCCAGCTCACCGGAGGTTCACTCCTACAATGAGCAGTTCTTC. Its translation is CASSPEVHSYNEQFF.

The rearrangement joins TRBV5-3 to TRBJ1-5, with TRBD1 matching 7 bases. TRBV5-3 is marked as an open reading frame, function uncertain. This CDR3 comprises 18 residues. V was clipped by 0 bases and J by 0 bases; unmatched bases: 9. Here the CDR3 DNA reads TGTGCCAGAAGCTTGGCGGGCAGGGGGAAAAATAGCAATCAGCCCCAGCATTTT. It yields the protein CARSLAGRGKNSNQPQHF.